The 5 T cell receptor beta chains given below trace back to one sample, sequenced in a study of blood T cell repertoires in COVID-19. Sequenced by immunoSEQ multiplex PCR; TCRdb stores in-frame clones only, minus some. The data show 290,000 or so clones, roughly 80% seen once. What was sequenced was PBMCs or T cells enriched from blood (not recorded which). These receptors were collected from a man aged 40-49 years who had been exposed to COVID-19.

J is TRBJ1-5 and V is TRBV19, with D hard to call. Germline CDR1 reads LNHDA; CDR2 reads SQIVND (reference sequence). This CDR3 is 11 amino acids long. V lost 11 bases, J lost 7 bases, and 12 bases lay in between. The CDR3 loop is CAAGVVQPQHF. DNA of the CDR3: TGTGCCGCCGGGGTTGTCCAGCCCCAGCATTTT. Variable domain in full (rest from reference TRBV19 and TRBJ1-5): DGGITQSPKYLFRKEGQNVTLSCEQNLNHDAMYWYRQDPGQGLRLIYYSQIVNDFQKGDIAEGYSVSREKKESFPLTVTSAQKNPTAFYLCAAGVVQPQHFGDGTRLSIL.

CDR3 in amino acids: CASSSRRDSYNEQFF. In nucleotides, the CDR3 is TGTGCCAGCAGCTCTAGACGAGACTCCTACAATGAGCAGTTCTTC. The V call is TRBV7-8, the J call TRBJ2-1, with D unresolved. CDR1 and CDR2 (germline): SGHVS, FQNEAQ. Between the trimmed V and J ends, which lost 4 bases and 0 bases, there was a span of 10 bases. CDR3 length: 15 residues.

The V call is TRBV5-1, the J call TRBJ1-1, with TRBD1 matching 9 bases. In germline, CDR1 is SGHRS, CDR2 YFSETQ. J lost 4 bases, V lost 5 bases, and 3 bases had no gene match. This CDR3 has 13 amino acids. In nucleotides, the CDR3 is TGCGCCAGCAGGCGACAGGGGGGCACTGAAGCTTTCTTT. It codes for CASRRQGGTEAFF.

The chain links TRBV11-2 to TRBJ2-7; D gene uncertain. CDR3 length: 12 amino acids. The V gene's germline CDR1 is SGHAT and CDR2 FQNNGV. Between the trimmed V and J ends, which lost 3 bases and 0 bases, there was a span of 3 bases. In DNA form, the CDR3 reads TGTGCCAGCAGCTTGAGCTCCTACGAGCAGTACTTC. The encoded protein is CASSLSSYEQYF.

The V call is TRBV5-1, the J call TRBJ2-1, with 8 bases matching TRBD2. V trimming: 4 bases; J trimming: 2 bases; junction bases outside the gene matches: 5. CDR1 SGHRS and CDR2 YFSETQ come from the germline V gene. CDR3 length equals 15 residues. This CDR3 reads CASSVTSGTYNEQFF. CDR3 nucleotide sequence: TGCGCCAGCAGCGTTACTAGCGGAACCTACAATGAGCAGTTCTTC.